Detailed here is one TCR beta chain. The specificity of this receptor is unknown. Base quality data are lacking; no much larger clone is found one base away. The sample comes from a study of T cell responses to AZD1222 COVID-19 vaccine (dated by TCRdb to the early 2020s). The study in broad terms: AZD1222 recipients given second doses at about 4 weeks or at about 12 weeks were pooled, since spike-specific TCR depth and breadth were not found to differ between the two schedules. A total of 233 trial participants underwent TCR sequencing, of whom roughly 210 had received two doses of AZD1222 and 26 had received two doses of the MenACWY control vaccine. Trial participants were enrolled by age into 18-55, 56-69 and 70-plus year subgroups, with about 150, 28 and 57 TCR-sequenced participants respectively.

V is pared back by 0 bases and J by 3 bases, with 8 bases lying between the germline termini. CDR1 and CDR2, looked up from the germline V gene (reference sequence), are SEHNR and FQNEAQ. Reading from cysteine to phenylalanine, the CDR3 counts 14 amino acids. Only the CDR3 region is kept as DNA, spanning 42 bases read in frame from base 1. The full study reports these points: Conclusions about previously exposed vaccinees are limited because only five to seven AZD1222 recipients were SARS-CoV-2 seropositive at baseline. Spike-specific TCR breadth and depth rose significantly after two AZD1222 doses compared with day 0 and with MenACWY recipients. In the small 56-69-year group, the increase in depth fell short of significance, most likely because of low power. Vaccine-associated CD4 TCRs spanned the whole spike protein, with dominant responses in regions 160-218 and 743-854. Participants were mostly white British and included more females than males, and it was suggested by the authors that clonal diversity may have been underestimated. Epitopes outside the regions mutated in the B.1.351 and B.1.1.7 variants were reportedly recognized by nearly half of the unique spike-specific TCRs. Because no day 14 peak-response samples were available, the repertoires could be characterized only after the peak T cell response.

Read against the paper, the sample's time point label means: baseline before first vaccination. Samples from vaccinated people were obtained from the UK trials COV001 and COV002, which included a single-blind randomized controlled phase 2/3 trial of AZD1222 (ChAdOx1 nCoV-19) in healthy adults. For TCRbeta chain sequencing, PBMC samples were collected from trial participants at day 0 and at day 28 after the second dose. The CDR3 regions of human TCRbeta chains were subjected to immunosequencing. The paper's processing steps were these. Repertoire TCRs were matched against a reference library of SARS-CoV-2-specific TCRs generated with the MIRA antigen-specificity platform. Breadth was defined as the fraction of unique TCRs that were SARS-CoV-2-associated, and depth was defined as the fraction of total T cells that were SARS-CoV-2-associated. Using the MIRA data, each spike-specific TCR was mapped to the spike region that the TCR reacts to and placed in a CD4 or CD8 class. Log10-transformed breadth and depth values were compared by one-way ANOVA with Sidak's multiple comparisons tests. Drawn from immuneACCESS, this table holds only the in-frame rearrangements with V and J called that TCRdb kept. Clones are partly lost; checked studies trace under half to an unresolved V gene and leave the rest unexplained. D and trimming were read from the DNA, whereas the V and J calls and clone size are those reported in that table. This sample gives 85,000 to 130,000 clones in total; over 75% of them show up just once. The ten largest clones represent around a sixth of the sample.

The V and J segments used are TRBV7-9 and TRBJ1-1; the D segment could be TRBD1, given 5 matching bases. The specimen comprised peripheral blood, sampled on day 0 of AZD1222 vaccination. This clonotype was obtained from an adult in good health. The DNA sequence reads TGTGCCAGCAGCTTAGCGCGGGGGGACACTGAAGCTTTCTTT. Its translation reads: CASSLARGDTEAFF. The full variable domain, with segments outside the CDR3 supplied by the reference TRBV7-9 and TRBJ1-1 proteins, appears as DTGVSQNPRHKITKRGQNVTFRCDPISEHNRLYWYRQTLGQGPEFLTYFQNEAQLEKSRLLSDRFSAERPKGSFSTLEIQRTEQGDSAMYLCASSLARGDTEAFFGQGTRLTVV.